These T cell receptor beta chains were read from a single sample in a study of identical twins. TCRdb reprocessed the 5' RACE reads via MiXCR and lists one record per CDR3 protein. The sample lists 1,800,000 or so distinct CDR3 sequences, about 32% occurring once. Sequenced input: cord blood. The receptors here all came from a newborn girl in good health. The CDR3 runs from the conserved cysteine through the conserved F or W. The order of the fields is J gene, clone size, V gene, D gene, CDR3 DNA, CDR3 protein. D genes are given only for firm matches. Clone size is given for some rows only: seen once, a few or many times, or a class if the clone is expanded.

TRBJ1-5,NA,TRBV12-3/TRBV12-4,NA,TGTGCCAGCAGTGCCGAGGGGCCCCAGCATTTT,CASSAEGPQHF
TRBJ1-6,once,TRBV6-6,NA,TGTGCCACCAGTTTCGGGGACGGAAATTCACCCCTCCACTTT,CATSFGDGNSPLHF
TRBJ1-6,few,TRBV6-5,NA,TGTGCCAGCAGACGCCCCGGGAAGGGGGGTATTTCACCCCTCCACTTT,CASRRPGKGGISPLHF
TRBJ1-2,NA,TRBV6-6,TRBD1,TGTGCCAGCAGTTACCGACAGGGTTGGGGCTATGGCTACACCTTC,CASSYRQGWGYGYTF
TRBJ2-5,few,TRBV5-1,TRBD1,TGCGCCAGCAGCTTGGTACAGGGGAAGTTGACCCAGTACTTC,CASSLVQGKLTQYF
TRBJ1-1,NA,TRBV29-1,NA,TGCAGCGTTGAAGTGGCCGTACGGGGCACTGAAGCTTTCTTT,CSVEVAVRGTEAFF
TRBJ2-3,many,TRBV27,NA,TGTGCCAGCAGAATTGCCACTAGCACAGATACGCAGTATTTT,CASRIATSTDTQYF
TRBJ2-7,few,TRBV7-2,NA,TGTGCCAGCAGCTTAGACAGGGAGAACGAGCAGTACTTC,CASSLDRENEQYF
TRBJ1-1,NA,TRBV6-6,TRBD1,TGTGCCAGCAGTTACATGGACAGGGCCACTGAAGCTTTCTTT,CASSYMDRATEAFF
TRBJ1-2,few,TRBV29-1,NA,TGCAGCGTTATTTCGGAAACAGCTAACTATGGCTACACCTTC,CSVISETANYGYTF
TRBJ2-1,NA,TRBV6-2/TRBV6-3,NA,TGTGCCGGCAGTTACAGCGGATACAATGAGCAGTTCTTC,CAGSYSGYNEQFF
TRBJ2-2,NA,TRBV13,NA,TGTGCCAGCAGCTTCGAGAGGGGTGGAGGGAACACCGGGGAGCTGTTTTTT,CASSFERGGGNTGELFF
TRBJ2-2,NA,TRBV15,NA,TGTGCCACCAGCAGAGATGTGTCAAACACCGGGGAGCTGTTTTTT,CATSRDVSNTGELFF
TRBJ2-3,few,TRBV13,TRBD2,TGTGCCAGCAGCTTAAAAGCAGGGAGGGGAGATACGCAGTATTTT,CASSLKAGRGDTQYF
TRBJ2-1,few,TRBV28,TRBD2,TGTGCCAGCAGTACTAGGCGGGCTAGCGGGAGGTCCTACAATGAGCAGTTCTTC,CASSTRRASGRSYNEQFF
TRBJ2-1,NA,TRBV20-1,NA,TGCAGTGCCAAGGGGGGGCTAGCGGTCTGGAATGAGCAGTTCTTC,CSAKGGLAVWNEQFF
TRBJ2-5,NA,TRBV20-1,NA,TGCAGTGCTGGTAGGGGACTTCAAGAGACCCAGTACTTC,CSAGRGLQETQYF
TRBJ1-1,few,TRBV6-1,TRBD1,TGTGCCAGCAGGAAAGAGTTGACAGGGCACACTGAAGCTTTCTTT,CASRKELTGHTEAFF
TRBJ2-7,few,TRBV6-1,NA,TGTGCCAGCAACTTTCCGGCGGTCCCCTACGAGCAGTACTTC,CASNFPAVPYEQYF
TRBJ2-1,NA,TRBV20-1,NA,TGCAGTGCTAGACCCCTAGCGTCGAGCTCCTACAATGAGCAGTTCTTC,CSARPLASSSYNEQFF
TRBJ2-1,NA,TRBV27,NA,TGTGCCAGCAGTTTGGGAATACTAGCCTCGGTTTTCAATGAGCAGTTCTTC,CASSLGILASVFNEQFF
TRBJ2-3,few,TRBV10-1,NA,TGCGCCAGCAGTGCTAACCCAGGGACAGATACGCAGTATTTT,CASSANPGTDTQYF
TRBJ1-2,few,TRBV20-1,NA,TGCAGTGCTAAGTCCCCGACAGCTAACTATGGCTACACCTTC,CSAKSPTANYGYTF
TRBJ2-2,once,TRBV7-9,TRBD2,TGTGCCAGCAGCTTAAACCCTAGCGGGAACACCGGGGAGCTGTTTTTT,CASSLNPSGNTGELFF
TRBJ2-3,NA,TRBV20-1,NA,TGCAGTGCCGAAGCTAGATCCCTACGGGAAACCACAGATACGCAGTATTTT,CSAEARSLRETTDTQYF
TRBJ1-2,many,TRBV4-2,NA,TGTGCCAGCAGCCAACCAGGGTTCTATGGCTACACCTTC,CASSQPGFYGYTF